This TCR beta chain was captured in a study of T cells after yellow fever vaccination. Study-level findings and limits: At approximately 96% for CD4 and approximately 89% for CD8, most primary-vaccination clones showed up again after the booster. A small proportion of clonotypes was detected in both the CD4 and CD8 compartments.

This clonotype was observed at least ten times. Its target is not known. A single record per CDR3 protein comes from TCRdb applying MiXCR to the 5' RACE reads. The table includes roughly 310,000 distinct CDR3 sequences, about 3.5% detected once. The material was PBMCs, obtained on the day of the yellow fever booster vaccination. This clonotype originated in a man aged 18 to 29 who received the YFV17D yellow fever vaccine.

CDR3 sequence (DNA): TGCAGCGTTGAGCCGGACACCGGCACAGATACGCAGTATTTT. Residues: CSVEPDTGTDTQYF. The chain joins TRBV29-1 to TRBJ2-3; D possibly corresponds to TRBD1 (5 bases). V gave up 3 bases and J gave up 1 base, with 11 bases separating them. Germline V CDR1 and CDR2: SQVTM, ANQGSEA. The CDR3 length is 14 residues.